This TCR beta chain appears in the sequencing data of a study of cytomegalovirus exposure and HLA in healthy donors. Notes on the study in general: The classifier reportedly diagnosed cytomegalovirus status with high sensitivity and specificity. Many donors shared some public TCRs, even though most TCR sequences were rare. In vitro experiments confirmed that three CMV-associated chains were specific for CMV antigens. Investigators reported 164 TCR beta chains as tied to cytomegalovirus.

Using immunoSEQ multiplex PCR, the repertoire was profiled, and TCRdb retains in-frame clones only, with some absent. The sample has approximately 260,000 clones, approximately 86% seen once; the top ten hold 0.95% to 1.5%. This clone was observed a single time. Its matching antigen is unknown. The V gene's germline CDR1 is SGHRS and CDR2 YFSETQ. The CDR3 has 15 amino acids. The V and J ends lost 2 bases and 6 bases, in that order; junction bases with no gene match: 1. The rearrangement links TRBV5-1 to TRBJ2-3, with 15 bases lining up with TRBD2. The sequenced sample was PBMCs. This sequence was found in a young woman in good health and CMV-seropositive. The CDR3 DNA is TGCGCCAGCAGCTTAGGGACTAGCGGGAGGGATACGCAGTATTTT. Amino acid sequence: CASSLGTSGRDTQYF.